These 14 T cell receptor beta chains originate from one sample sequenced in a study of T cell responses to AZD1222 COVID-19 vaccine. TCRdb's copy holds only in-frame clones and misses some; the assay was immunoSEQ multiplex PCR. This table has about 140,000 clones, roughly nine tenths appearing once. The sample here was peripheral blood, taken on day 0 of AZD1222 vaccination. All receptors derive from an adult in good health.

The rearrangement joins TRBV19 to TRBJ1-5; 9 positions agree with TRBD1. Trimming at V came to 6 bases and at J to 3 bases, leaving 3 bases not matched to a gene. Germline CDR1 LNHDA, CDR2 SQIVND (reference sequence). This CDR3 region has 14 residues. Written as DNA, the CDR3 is TGTGCCAGTAGCAGGACAGGGGTCAATCAGCCCCAGCATTTT. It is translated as CASSRTGVNQPQHF.

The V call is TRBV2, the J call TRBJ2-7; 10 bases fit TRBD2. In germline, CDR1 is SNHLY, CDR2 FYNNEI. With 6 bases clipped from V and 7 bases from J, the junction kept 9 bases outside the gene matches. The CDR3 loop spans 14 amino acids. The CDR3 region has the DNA TGTGCCAGCAGAGCCGGGACTAGCGTTGAAGAGCAGTACTTC. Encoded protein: CASRAGTSVEEQYF.

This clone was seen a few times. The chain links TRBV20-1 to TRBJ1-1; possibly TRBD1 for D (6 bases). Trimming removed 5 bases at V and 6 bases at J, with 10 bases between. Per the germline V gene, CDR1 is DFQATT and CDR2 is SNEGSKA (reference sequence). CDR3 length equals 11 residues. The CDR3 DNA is TGCAGTGCTCCCGACAGGCCTGAAGCTTTCTTT. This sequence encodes CSAPDRPEAFF.

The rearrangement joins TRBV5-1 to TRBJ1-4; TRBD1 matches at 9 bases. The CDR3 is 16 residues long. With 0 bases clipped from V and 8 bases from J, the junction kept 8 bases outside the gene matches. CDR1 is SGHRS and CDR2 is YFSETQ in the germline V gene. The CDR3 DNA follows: TGCGCCAGCAGCTTGGGGCCGGGACAGGGAGGGGAAAAACTGTTTTTT. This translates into CASSLGPGQGGEKLFF.

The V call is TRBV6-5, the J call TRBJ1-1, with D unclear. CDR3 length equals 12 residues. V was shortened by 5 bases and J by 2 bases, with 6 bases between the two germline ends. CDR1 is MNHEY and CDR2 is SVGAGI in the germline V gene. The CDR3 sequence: CASSPYNTEAFF. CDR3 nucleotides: TGTGCCAGCAGTCCCTACAACACTGAAGCTTTCTTT.

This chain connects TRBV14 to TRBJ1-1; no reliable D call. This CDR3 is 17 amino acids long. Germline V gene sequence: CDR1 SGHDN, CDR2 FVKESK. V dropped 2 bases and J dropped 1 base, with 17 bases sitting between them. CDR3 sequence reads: CASSQTGGFMSNTEAFF. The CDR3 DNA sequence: TGTGCCAGCAGCCAAACTGGCGGGTTCATGTCGAACACTGAAGCTTTCTTT. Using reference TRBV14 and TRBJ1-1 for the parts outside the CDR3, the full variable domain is EAGVTQFPSHSVIEKGQTVTLRCDPISGHDNLYWYRRVMGKEIKFLLHFVKESKQDESGMPNNRFLAERTGGTYSTLKVQPAELEDSGVYFCASSQTGGFMSNTEAFFGQGTRLTVV.

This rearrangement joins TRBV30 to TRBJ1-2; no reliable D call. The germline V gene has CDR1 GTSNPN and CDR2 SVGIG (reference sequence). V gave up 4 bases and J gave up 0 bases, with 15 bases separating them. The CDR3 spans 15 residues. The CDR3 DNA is TGTGCCTGGAAAGTCTTCTGGGGTACTAACTATGGCTACACCTTC. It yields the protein CAWKVFWGTNYGYTF.

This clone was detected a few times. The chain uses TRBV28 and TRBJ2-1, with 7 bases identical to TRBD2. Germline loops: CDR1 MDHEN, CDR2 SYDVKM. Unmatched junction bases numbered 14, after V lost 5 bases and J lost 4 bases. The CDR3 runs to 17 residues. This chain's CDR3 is CASSRPSGLGVYNEQFF. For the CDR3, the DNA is TGTGCCAGCAGTCGCCCTAGCGGCCTGGGGGTTTACAATGAGCAGTTCTTC. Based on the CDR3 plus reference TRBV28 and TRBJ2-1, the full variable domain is DVKVTQSSRYLVKRTGEKVFLECVQDMDHENMFWYRQDPGLGLRLIYFSYDVKMKEKGDIPEGYSVSREKKERFSLILESASTNQTSMYLCASSRPSGLGVYNEQFFGPGTRLTVL.

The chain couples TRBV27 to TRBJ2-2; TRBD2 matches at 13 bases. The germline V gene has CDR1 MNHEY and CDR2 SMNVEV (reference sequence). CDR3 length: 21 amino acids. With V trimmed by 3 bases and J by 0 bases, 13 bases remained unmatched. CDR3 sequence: CASSFAKAGLAGATNTGELFF. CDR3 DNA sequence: TGTGCCAGCAGTTTCGCCAAAGCAGGACTAGCGGGAGCGACGAACACCGGGGAGCTGTTTTTT.

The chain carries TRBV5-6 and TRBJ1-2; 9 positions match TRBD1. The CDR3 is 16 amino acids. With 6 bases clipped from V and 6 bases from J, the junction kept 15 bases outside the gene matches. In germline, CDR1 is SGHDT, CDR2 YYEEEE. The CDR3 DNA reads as TGTGCCAGCATCCCTGGGGGGACAGGGAGGATTGATGGCTACACCTTC. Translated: CASIPGGTGRIDGYTF. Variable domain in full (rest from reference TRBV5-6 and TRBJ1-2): DAGVTQSPTHLIKTRGQQVTLRCSPKSGHDTVSWYQQALGQGPQFIFQYYEEEERQRGNFPDRFSGHQFPNYSSELNVNALLLGDSALYLCASIPGGTGRIDGYTFGSGTRLTVV.

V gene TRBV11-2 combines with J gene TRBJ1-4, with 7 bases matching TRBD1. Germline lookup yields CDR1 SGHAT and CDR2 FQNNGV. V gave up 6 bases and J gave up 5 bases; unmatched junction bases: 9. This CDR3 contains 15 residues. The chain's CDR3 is CASSPAGQKNEKLFF. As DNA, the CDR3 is TGTGCCAGCAGTCCTGCGGGACAGAAAAATGAAAAACTGTTTTTT.

This chain's CDR3 is CASSLVLGRGASYTF. In nucleotides, the CDR3 is TGTGCCAGCAGCTTGGTCCTCGGCAGGGGGGCATCTTACACCTTC. V gene TRBV7-9 combines with J gene TRBJ1-2; 7 nucleotides align to TRBD1. After removal of 3 bases from V and 11 bases from J, the junction contained 15 bases not matched to a gene. The CDR3 covers 15 residues. Germline values: CDR1 SEHNR, CDR2 FQNEAQ (reference sequence).

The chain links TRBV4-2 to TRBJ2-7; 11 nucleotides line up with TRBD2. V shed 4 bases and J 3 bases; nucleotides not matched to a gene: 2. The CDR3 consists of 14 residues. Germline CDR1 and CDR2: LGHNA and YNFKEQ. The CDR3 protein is CASSLGLADYEQYF. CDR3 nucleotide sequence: TGTGCCAGCAGCCTGGGACTAGCGGACTACGAGCAGTACTTC.

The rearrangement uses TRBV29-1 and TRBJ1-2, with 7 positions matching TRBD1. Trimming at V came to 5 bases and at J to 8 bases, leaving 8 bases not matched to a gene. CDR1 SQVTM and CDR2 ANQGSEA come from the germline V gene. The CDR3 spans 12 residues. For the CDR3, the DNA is TGCAGCGTTTCCCGGGAGGGGGCCGGCTACACCTTC. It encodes CSVSREGAGYTF.